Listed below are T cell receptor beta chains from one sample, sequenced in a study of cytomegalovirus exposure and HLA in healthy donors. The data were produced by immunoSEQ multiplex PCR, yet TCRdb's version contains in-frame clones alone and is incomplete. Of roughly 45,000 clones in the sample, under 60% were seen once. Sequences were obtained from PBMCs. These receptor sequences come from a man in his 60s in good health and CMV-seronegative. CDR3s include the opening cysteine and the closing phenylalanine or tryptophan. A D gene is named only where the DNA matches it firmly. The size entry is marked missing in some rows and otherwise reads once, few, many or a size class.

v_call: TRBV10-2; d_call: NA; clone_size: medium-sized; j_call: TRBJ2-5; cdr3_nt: TGCGCCAGCAGTGCTTTGGAGACCCAGTACTTC; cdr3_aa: CASSALETQYF
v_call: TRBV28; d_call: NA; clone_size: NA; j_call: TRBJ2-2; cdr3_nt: TGTGCCAGCAGTTTGGGACACCTCCTGAACACCGGGGAGCTGTTTTTT; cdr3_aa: CASSLGHLLNTGELFF
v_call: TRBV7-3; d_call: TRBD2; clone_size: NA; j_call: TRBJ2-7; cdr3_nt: TGTGCCAGCTCCTCGGGGGGCGAGCAGTACTTC; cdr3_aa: CASSSGGEQYF
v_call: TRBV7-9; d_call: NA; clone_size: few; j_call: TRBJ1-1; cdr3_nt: TGTGCCAGCAGCTTAGATATGAACACTGAAGCTTTCTTT; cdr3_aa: CASSLDMNTEAFF
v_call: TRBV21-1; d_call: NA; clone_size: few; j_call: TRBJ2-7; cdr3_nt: TGTGCCAGCAGCGAACGACAGGAGAACTCCTACGAGCAGTACTTC; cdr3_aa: CASSERQENSYEQYF
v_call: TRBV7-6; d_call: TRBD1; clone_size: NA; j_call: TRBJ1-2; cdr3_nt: TGTGCCAGCAGCTTAGGGGACAGGAGCTATGGCTACACCTTC; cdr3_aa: CASSLGDRSYGYTF
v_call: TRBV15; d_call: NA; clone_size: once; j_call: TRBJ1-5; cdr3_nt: TGTGCCACCAGCAGAGACAGGAGCAATCAGCCCCAGCATTTT; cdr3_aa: CATSRDRSNQPQHF
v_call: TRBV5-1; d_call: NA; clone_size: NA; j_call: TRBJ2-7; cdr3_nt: TGCGCCAGCAGCCAGGACGCACAGGCCTACGAGCAGTACTTC; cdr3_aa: CASSQDAQAYEQYF
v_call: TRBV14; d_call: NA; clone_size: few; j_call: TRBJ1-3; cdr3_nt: TGTGCCAGCAGCGCCTCCCGAGGCTTCTCTGGAAACACCATATATTTT; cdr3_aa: CASSASRGFSGNTIYF
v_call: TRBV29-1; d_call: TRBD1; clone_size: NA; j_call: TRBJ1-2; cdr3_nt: TGCAGCGCACCTGAACAGGGGGGTGCCTATGGCTACACCTTC; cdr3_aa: CSAPEQGGAYGYTF
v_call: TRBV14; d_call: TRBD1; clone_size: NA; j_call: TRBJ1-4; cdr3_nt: TGTGCCAGCAGCAGACTCGGGACAGGGGGGAATGAAAAACTGTTTTTT; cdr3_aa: CASSRLGTGGNEKLFF
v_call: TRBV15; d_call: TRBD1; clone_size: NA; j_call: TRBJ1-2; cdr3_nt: TGTGCCACCAGACAGGGGCCGGGGGGCTACACCTTC; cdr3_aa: CATRQGPGGYTF
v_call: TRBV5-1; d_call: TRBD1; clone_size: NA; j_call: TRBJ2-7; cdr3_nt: TGCGCCAGCAGCAAGGACAGGGCTGTCGAGCAGTACTTC; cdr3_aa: CASSKDRAVEQYF
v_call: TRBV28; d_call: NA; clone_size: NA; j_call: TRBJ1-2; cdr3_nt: TGTGCCAGCAGACTGACACCGAACTATGGCTACACCTTC; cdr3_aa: CASRLTPNYGYTF
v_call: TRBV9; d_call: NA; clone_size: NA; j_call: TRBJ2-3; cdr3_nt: TGTGCCAGCAGCCCCCACCTAGGCACAGATACGCAGTATTTT; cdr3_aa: CASSPHLGTDTQYF